Here is one T cell receptor beta chain with its context. Its antigen is not known. Only in-frame clones appear in the TCRdb table, and some are missing; sequencing was by immunoSEQ multiplex PCR. The table has 150,000 to 200,000 clones, less than 90% seen once. These data belong to a study of T cell responses to AZD1222 COVID-19 vaccine. This CDR3 spans 15 amino acids. The ends were cut back, 0 bases at V and 7 bases at J, with 16 bases in the middle. Germline CDR1 and CDR2: LGHDT and YNNKEL (reference sequence). Study-level results: The span of vaccine-associated CD4 TCRs extended across spike, with dominance at 160-218 and 743-854. Two doses of AZD1222 preceded a rise in Spike-specific TCR breadth and depth.

This receptor was taken from an adult in good health. This chain links TRBV3-1 (or the pseudogene TRBV3-2) with TRBJ2-7; D might be TRBD2 (5 bases). The source material was peripheral blood, sampled on day 0 of AZD1222 vaccination. The CDR3 spells CASSQEGRRGVEQYF. CDR3 nucleotides: TGTGCCAGCAGCCAAGAAGGAAGACGGGGTGTAGAGCAGTACTTC.